This T cell receptor beta chain appears in the sequencing data of a study of blood T cells in healthy people across ages. A remark on this clonotype: What it binds is unknown.

This CDR3 contains 16 residues. Losses at the gene ends were 2 bases for V and 5 bases for J; bases not matched to a gene: 5. Germline CDR1 reads SGHRS; CDR2 reads YFSETQ. Study-wide results and limits: With age, beta diversity per million T cells declined roughly linearly, significantly by over 35.

Next came a second PCR, run for roughly 6 to 11 cycles, which used a sample-barcoded 5' primer along with a J-beta primer mix. TCRdb passed the 5' RACE reads through MiXCR, listing each CDR3 protein once. The table records some 1.6 million distinct CDR3 sequences, roughly 30% of them present only once. The sequence came from a woman aged 30 to 39 in good health. The sample was blood. The rearrangement links TRBV5-1 to TRBJ2-5, with 14 bases lining up with TRBD2. The CDR3 nucleotides are TGCGCCAGCAGCTTCGAATGGACTAGCGGGAGGGAGACCCAGTACTTC. Protein: CASSFEWTSGRETQYF.